This T cell receptor beta chain was obtained from a study of blood T cell repertoires in COVID-19. Some clones are missing from TCRdb's copy, which holds only in-frame ones; the method was immunoSEQ multiplex PCR. The table shows fewer than 300,000 clones, with roughly 93% occurring only once. This study enrolled people aged 18 to 89 from roughly 22 US geographic areas. The sequenced material came from PBMCs or T cells enriched from blood (not recorded which). This sequence was found in a woman between 35 and 50 years old with acute COVID-19.

The CDR3 protein is CASSFGTFYEQYF. The CDR3 DNA reads TGTGCCAGCAGTTTCGGGACTTTTTACGAGCAGTACTTC. J is TRBJ2-7 and V is TRBV27; tentative D call: TRBD2 (6 bases). Between the trimmed V and J ends, which lost 3 bases and 4 bases, there was a span of 10 bases. CDR3 length equals 13 residues. The germline CDR1 and CDR2 sequences are MNHEY and SMNVEV (reference sequence).